A selection of T cell receptor beta chains follows, all from one sample in a study of CXCR3-negative and CXCR3-positive naive CD8 T cells. From the 5' RACE reads, TCRdb lists one entry per CDR3 protein and no DNA. The sample table sets out 92,000 or so distinct CDR3 sequences. What was sequenced was naive CXCR3- CD8+ T cells from blood. The receptors derive from a human donor in good health. Some clones in this sample may be carry-over from other donors' samples. Both conserved end residues are part of each CDR3.

v_gene: TRBV27
j_gene: TRBJ1-5
CDR3aa: CASSLIGGYGNQPQHF

v_gene: TRBV6-2/TRBV6-3
j_gene: TRBJ2-2
CDR3aa: CASSYSNTGELFF

v_gene: TRBV29-1
j_gene: TRBJ2-7
CDR3aa: CSVGSGEAYDQYF

v_gene: TRBV5-1
j_gene: TRBJ2-1
CDR3aa: CASSILQGGTSATHEQFF

v_gene: TRBV29-1
j_gene: TRBJ1-3
CDR3aa: CGVEGTGFSGNTIYF

v_gene: TRBV7-8
j_gene: TRBJ2-3
CDR3aa: CASSSGLAGLTDTQYF

v_gene: TRBV7-2
j_gene: TRBJ2-2
CDR3aa: CASSSRAPNTGELFF

v_gene: TRBV29-1
j_gene: TRBJ1-1
CDR3aa: CSVSGRPYTEAFF

v_gene: TRBV6-6
j_gene: TRBJ1-1
CDR3aa: CASSYEATTEAFF

v_gene: TRBV4-3
j_gene: TRBJ2-1
CDR3aa: CASSQDGNNEQFF

v_gene: TRBV12-3/TRBV12-4
j_gene: TRBJ2-3
CDR3aa: CASSFVGLTDTQYF

v_gene: TRBV29-1
j_gene: TRBJ2-7
CDR3aa: CSAGDRVAYEQYF

v_gene: TRBV10-3
j_gene: TRBJ2-7
CDR3aa: CAISEEVYEQYF

v_gene: TRBV19
j_gene: TRBJ1-5
CDR3aa: CASSILTGTEYSNQPQHF

v_gene: TRBV20-1
j_gene: TRBJ2-7
CDR3aa: CSAREVERVTYEQYF